A single sample is the source of the 31 T cell receptor beta chains below, sequenced in a study of radiotherapy plus CTLA-4 blockade in lung cancer. Here immunoSEQ multiplex PCR was the method, and the copy in TCRdb shows in-frame clones only, minus some. The sample lists 30,000 or so clones; 70% to 85% were seen once. Sequencing used peripheral blood, obtained from a patient treated with radiotherapy plus ipilimumab. The receptors shown here come from a human donor with non-small cell lung cancer who had stable disease on radiotherapy plus ipilimumab.

The gene calls are TRBV30 and TRBJ1-1; unclear D gene. Per the germline V gene, CDR1 is GTSNPN and CDR2 is SVGIG (reference sequence). The CDR3 has 13 amino acids. Trimming cost V 2 bases and J 0 bases, with 7 bases left between them. CDR3 in amino acids: CAWSNSLNTEAFF. For the CDR3, the DNA is TGTGCCTGGAGTAACAGCCTGAACACTGAAGCTTTCTTT.

This chain joins TRBV2 and TRBJ2-4; the match to TRBD1 covers 12 bases. Germline values: CDR1 SNHLY, CDR2 FYNNEI. The ends lost 6 bases at V and 9 bases at J; junction bases unmatched: 12. The CDR3 extends over 16 amino acids. CDR3 sequence (DNA): TGTGCCAGCAGCCGCGACGGGGACAGGGGGCTGGCCATTCAGTACTTC. Amino acids: CASSRDGDRGLAIQYF.

CDR3 region: CASSGRTGGEAAYGYTF. The DNA of the CDR3 is TGTGCCAGTAGTGGAAGGACAGGGGGGGAGGCGGCCTATGGCTACACCTTC. The chain uses TRBV19 and TRBJ1-2; TRBD1 aligns across 10 bases. Trimming took 5 bases from V and 4 from J; bases not matched to a gene: 13. This CDR3 comprises 17 residues. CDR1 is LNHDA and CDR2 is SQIVND in the germline V gene (reference sequence). Complete variable domain (other parts from reference TRBV19 and TRBJ1-2): DGGITQSPKYLFRKEGQNVTLSCEQNLNHDAMYWYRQDPGQGLRLIYYSQIVNDFQKGDIAEGYSVSREKKESFPLTVTSAQKNPTAFYLCASSGRTGGEAAYGYTFGSGTRLTVV.

The chain employs TRBV10-3 and TRBJ1-2; possible D gene TRBD1, 5 bases. Germline V CDR1 and CDR2: ENHRY, SYGVKD. V was shortened by 4 bases and J by 9 bases, with 21 bases between the two germline ends. The CDR3 length is 15 residues. This chain's CDR3 is CAISGANEGFGSYTF. CDR3 nucleotide sequence: TGTGCCATCAGTGGTGCTAACGAGGGGTTTGGCAGCTACACCTTC.

The chain couples TRBV4-1 to TRBJ1-5, with 7 bases matching TRBD1. V shed 0 bases and J 5 bases; nucleotides not matched to a gene: 4. CDR1 and CDR2 (germline): MGHRA, YSYEKL. The CDR3 extends over 15 amino acids. In DNA, the CDR3 is TGCGCCAGCAGCCAAGATAGACAGGGTTATCAGCCCCAGCATTTT. It is translated as CASSQDRQGYQPQHF.

The chain carries TRBV14 and TRBJ2-1, with D possibly TRBD1 on 6 matching bases. V lost 2 bases and J lost 8, with 19 bases in between. The germline V gene encodes CDR1 SGHDN and CDR2 FVKESK. The CDR3 covers 16 residues. The CDR3 spells CASSQIMGAGFDEQFF. The CDR3 coding sequence is TGTGCCAGCAGCCAAATAATGGGGGCTGGATTCGATGAGCAGTTCTTC. The complete variable domain, with remaining parts taken from reference TRBV14 and TRBJ2-1, reads EAGVTQFPSHSVIEKGQTVTLRCDPISGHDNLYWYRRVMGKEIKFLLHFVKESKQDESGMPNNRFLAERTGGTYSTLKVQPAELEDSGVYFCASSQIMGAGFDEQFFGPGTRLTVL.

V gene TRBV15 combines with J gene TRBJ1-2; unclear D gene. The CDR3 is 14 amino acids. Germline-derived CDR1 and CDR2 are LNHNV and YYDKDF (reference sequence). With 1 base removed from V and 4 bases from J, the gap between germline ends came to 10 bases. In DNA form, the CDR3 reads TGTGCCACCAGCAGAGCCGGGGAGTTCTATGGCTACACCTTC. Residues: CATSRAGEFYGYTF.

V gene TRBV6-1 combines with J gene TRBJ2-5; 10 bases agree with TRBD2. Per the germline V gene, CDR1 is MNHNS and CDR2 is SASEGT. The CDR3 is made up of 16 amino acids. J was trimmed by 2 bases and V by 3 bases; bases with no gene match: 6. The CDR3 region has the DNA TGTGCCAGCAGTGACCTGGGTAGCGGGGGGCAAGAGACCCAGTACTTC. Its translation: CASSDLGSGGQETQYF.

The chain links TRBV25-1 to TRBJ1-5, with TRBD1 as a possible D gene (6 bases). The CDR3 has 17 residues. Germline CDR1 reads MGHDK; CDR2 reads SYGVNS. Trimming took 5 bases from V and 7 from J, leaving 24 bases between them. CDR3 protein: CASSPFTGSGREQPQHF. CDR3 nucleotide sequence: TGTGCCAGCAGTCCCTTCACAGGGAGTGGAAGGGAACAGCCCCAGCATTTT.

The chain combines TRBV9 with TRBJ1-4; 9 bases are a match to TRBD1. J gave up 8 bases and V 4 bases, and 9 bases lay outside the gene matches. From germline, CDR1 is SGDLS and CDR2 YYNGEE. The CDR3 runs to 15 residues. CDR3 loop: CASSFRTGAREKLFF. The CDR3 DNA follows: TGTGCCAGCAGCTTTCGGACAGGGGCGAGAGAAAAACTGTTTTTT.

The count of this clone is one. The rearrangement links TRBV7-9 to TRBJ2-5, with a weak D call TRBD1 (7 bases). V was shortened by 5 bases and J by 4 bases, with 8 bases between the two germline ends. The germline V gene has CDR1 SEHNR and CDR2 FQNEAQ (reference sequence). CDR3 length equals 12 residues. The CDR3 sequence: CASSQGGETQYF. The CDR3 DNA sequence: TGTGCCAGCAGCCAGGGGGGAGAGACCCAGTACTTC.

The chain carries TRBV29-1 and TRBJ2-1; 9 bases match TRBD2. The CDR3 extends over 15 amino acids. The germline V gene has CDR1 SQVTM and CDR2 ANQGSEA. V lost 1 base and J lost 7; bases outside the gene matches: 8. The CDR3 region has the DNA TGCAGCGTTGAAGTAGCGGGAGACCGGAGGAATGAGCAGTTCTTC. This translates into CSVEVAGDRRNEQFF.

The chain recombines TRBV13 with TRBJ2-2; TRBD2 agrees at 10 bases. Germline CDR1 PRHDT, CDR2 FYEKMQ (reference sequence). The CDR3 is made up of 16 amino acids. V lost 4 bases to trimming and J lost 1 base; unmatched junction nucleotides: 3. The CDR3 DNA sequence: TGTGCCAGCAGCTATAGACTAGCGGGGAACACCGGGGAGCTGTTTTTT. Amino acid sequence: CASSYRLAGNTGELFF.

V usage is TRBV6-8 and J usage is TRBJ1-5; D not certain. The CDR3 runs to 14 residues. V lost 5 bases to trimming and J lost 2 bases, with 10 bases between them. CDR1 is MNHGY and CDR2 is SAAAGT in the germline V gene. The chain's CDR3 is CASSEPRGNQPQHF. CDR3 in DNA: TGTGCCAGCAGTGAACCAAGGGGCAATCAGCCCCAGCATTTT.

This chain links TRBV7-9 with TRBJ2-2, with D perhaps given as TRBD1 or TRBD2 (5 bases each). V was cut by 7 bases and J by 0 bases, with 12 bases left in between. Germline CDR1 SEHNR, CDR2 FQNEAQ (reference sequence). The CDR3 has 15 amino acids. The DNA of the CDR3 is TGTGCCAGCACCCTAAGAGGGGCGAACACCGGGGAGCTGTTTTTT. Encoded protein: CASTLRGANTGELFF.

J is TRBJ2-5 and V is TRBV18, with a possible D match to TRBD1 (6 bases). The CDR3 has 16 amino acids. Per the germline V gene, CDR1 is KGHSH and CDR2 is LQKENI. Trimming took 1 base from V and 7 from J, leaving 19 bases between them. In DNA, the CDR3 is TGTGCCAGCTCACCACTTAACGAACAGGGCGGAGGGACCCAGTACTTC. Translation gives CASSPLNEQGGGTQYF.

The sample holds one count of this clone. This rearrangement joins TRBV6-6 to TRBJ2-5, with TRBD1 matching over 7 bases. Trimming took 2 bases from V and 5 from J; bases not matched to a gene: 5. This CDR3 region has 14 residues. From germline, CDR1 is MNHNY and CDR2 SVGAGI (reference sequence). CDR3 in DNA: TGTGCCAGCAGTTACGACAGGGTAGGGGAGACCCAGTACTTC. Encoded protein: CASSYDRVGETQYF.

The chain carries TRBV4-1 and TRBJ2-2; D not resolved. This CDR3 is built from 15 residues. Trimming shortened V by 4 bases and J by 7 bases, and 16 bases separated the two germline ends. Germline lookup yields CDR1 MGHRA and CDR2 YSYEKL. The CDR3 here is CASSLGVGISGELFF. The CDR3 DNA is TGCGCCAGCAGCCTTGGGGTAGGGATAAGCGGGGAGCTGTTTTTT.

The chain joins TRBV6-5 to TRBJ2-7; D ambiguous. Germline V gives CDR1 MNHEY, CDR2 SVGAGI. Trimming stripped 6 bases from V and 1 base from J, with 13 bases between. This CDR3 spans 14 amino acids. Here the CDR3 DNA reads TGTGCCAGCAGGACGGACGGAGTATCCTACGAGCAGTACTTC. Its translation: CASRTDGVSYEQYF.

The genes are TRBV9 and TRBJ2-6; D is undetermined. This CDR3 comprises 16 residues. Trimming cost V 0 bases and J 2 bases, with 9 bases left between them. The germline CDR1 and CDR2 sequences are SGDLS and YYNGEE. DNA of the CDR3: TGTGCCAGCAGCGTAGGTCGCAGAGCTGGGGCCAACGTCCTGACTTTC. Translating gives CASSVGRRAGANVLTF. Full variable domain (outside the CDR3, taken from reference TRBV9 and TRBJ2-6): DSGVTQTPKHLITATGQRVTLRCSPRSGDLSVYWYQQSLDQGLQFLIQYYNGEERAKGNILERFSAQQFPDLHSELNLSSLELGDSALYFCASSVGRRAGANVLTFGAGSRLTVL.

The gene calls are TRBV7-2 and TRBJ2-3, with TRBD2 identical over 8 bases. Germline assignment: CDR1 SGHTA and CDR2 FQGNSA. Germline trimming cut 2 bases from V and 1 base from J; bases unmatched to any gene: 2. The CDR3 contains 15 residues. As DNA, the CDR3 is TGTGCCAGCAGCTTATACGGGGGGGGCACAGATACGCAGTATTTT. This sequence encodes CASSLYGGGTDTQYF.

The chain couples TRBV6-6 to TRBJ2-1; TRBD2 agrees at 9 bases. The CDR3 is 14 amino acids. Trimming took 7 bases from V and 4 from J; bases not matched to a gene: 5. Germline V gene data show CDR1 as MNHNY and CDR2 as SVGAGI (reference sequence). The CDR3 region has the DNA TGTGCCAGCAAGGCTAGCGGGGAATACAATGAGCAGTTCTTC. The encoded protein is CASKASGEYNEQFF.

V gene TRBV2 combines with J gene TRBJ2-5; 13 nucleotides align to TRBD2. CDR3 length: 15 amino acids. Trimming cost V 2 bases and J 6 bases; bases outside gene matches: 3. Germline-derived CDR1 and CDR2 are SNHLY and FYNNEI. The CDR3 bases are TGTGCCAGCAGTGAACAGACTAGCGGGGGGCAGACCCAGTACTTC. It specifies CASSEQTSGGQTQYF. The full variable domain, completed using reference TRBV2 and TRBJ2-5, is EPEVTQTPSHQVTQMGQEVILRCVPISNHLYFYWYRQILGQKVEFLVSFYNNEISEKSEIFDDQFSVERPDGSNFTLKIRSTKLEDSAMYFCASSEQTSGGQTQYFGPGTRLLVL.

This clone was detected only a few times. The CDR3 is CAWSRSYEQYF. The CDR3 DNA is TGTGCCTGGAGCAGGAGTTACGAGCAGTACTTC. The rearrangement joins TRBV30 to TRBJ2-7; no definite D call. Per the germline V gene, CDR1 is GTSNPN and CDR2 is SVGIG (reference sequence). The CDR3 consists of 11 residues. Deletions cut 3 bases from V and 4 bases from J, with 7 bases between.

The chain's CDR3 is CASSLALAGALNTEAFF. In DNA, the CDR3 is TGTGCCAGCAGCTTGGCCCTTGCAGGGGCCTTGAACACTGAAGCTTTCTTT. The rearrangement links TRBV5-4 to TRBJ1-1, with a weak D call TRBD1 (6 bases). The CDR3 is made up of 17 amino acids. CDR1 is SGHNT, CDR2 YYREEE, per germline (reference sequence). V lost 0 bases and J lost 0, with 15 bases in between.

This sequence joins TRBV6-5 and TRBJ2-5; no clear D. V dropped 2 bases and J dropped 4 bases, with 5 bases sitting between them. The V gene's germline CDR1 is MNHEY and CDR2 SVGAGI. The CDR3 runs 12 residues. The CDR3 bases are TGTGCCAGCAGTTACGGGCGAGAGACCCAGTACTTC. Protein: CASSYGRETQYF.

This chain links TRBV5-1 with TRBJ2-1; no clear D gene. The CDR3 has 15 residues. V was pared by 0 bases and J by 2 bases, with 9 bases between. From germline, CDR1 is SGHRS and CDR2 YFSETQ. The CDR3, as DNA: TGCGCCAGCAGCTTGGGGCCGCAAGCCTACAATGAGCAGTTCTTC. This sequence encodes CASSLGPQAYNEQFF.

This chain connects TRBV5-6 to TRBJ2-5; 7 bases line up with TRBD2. From germline, CDR1 is SGHDT and CDR2 YYEEEE. The CDR3 has 15 amino acids. After removal of 2 bases from V and 2 bases from J, the junction contained 6 bases not matched to a gene. CDR3 protein: CASSLLGTTQETQYF. In nucleotides, the CDR3 is TGTGCCAGCAGCTTATTGGGGACTACTCAAGAGACCCAGTACTTC.

The chain links TRBV6-5 to TRBJ2-5, with TRBD2 matching 12 bases. CDR3 length: 15 residues. CDR1 and CDR2 (germline): MNHEY, SVGAGI. The J segment lost 6 bases and the V segment lost 11 bases, leaving 13 bases of the junction unmatched. This CDR3 is CAGTGLAGTRQTQYF. The CDR3 DNA sequence: TGTGCCGGCACCGGACTAGCGGGGACCAGGCAGACCCAGTACTTC.

This chain links TRBV6-1 with TRBJ1-1; D may be TRBD1 (5 bases). V was cut by 2 bases and J by 10 bases, with 17 bases left in between. CDR3 length equals 14 residues. Germline CDR1 MNHNS, CDR2 SASEGT. As DNA, the CDR3 is TGTGCCAGCAGTGAACGGCCCAGGGATGGGAGAGCTTTCTTT. Residues: CASSERPRDGRAFF.

This clone showed up just once. The rearrangement uses TRBV7-9 and TRBJ2-3, with 10 bases identical to TRBD1. Germline assignment: CDR1 SEHNR and CDR2 FQNEAQ (reference sequence). The CDR3 consists of 16 residues. The V segment lost 3 bases and the J segment 0 bases; nucleotides outside the gene matches: 3. The CDR3 bases are TGTGCCAGCAGCTTTCGGACAGGGGGGAGCACAGATACGCAGTATTTT. Encoded protein: CASSFRTGGSTDTQYF.